This entry lists 30 T cell receptor beta chains sequenced from one sample in a study of PD-1 blockade in classical Hodgkin lymphoma. In every patient, relapse followed autologous stem cell transplantation, while exposure to brentuximab vedotin differed. Assay: immunoSEQ multiplex PCR; the TCRdb copy retains only in-frame clones and omits some. The sample contains around 27,000 clones, around 80% of which appear only once. Source: peripheral blood mononuclear cells (PBMCs), taken before the second cycle of nivolumab. The receptors derive from a human donor with classical Hodgkin lymphoma.

The gene calls are TRBV7-3 and TRBJ2-3, with a weak D call TRBD2 (5 bases). V dropped 4 bases and J dropped 8 bases, with 13 bases sitting between them. The CDR3 runs to 13 residues. The germline V gene encodes CDR1 SGHTA and CDR2 FQGTGA. The CDR3 is CASSSYLAGTQYF. The CDR3 DNA reads TGTGCCAGCAGCTCCTACCTCGCGGGTACGCAGTATTTT.

This clone was seen only a few times. The rearrangement uses TRBV7-3 and TRBJ2-3, with D perhaps being TRBD1 or TRBD2 (6 bases each). V was trimmed by 4 bases and J by 0 bases, leaving 14 bases between them. The CDR3 consists of 16 residues. The germline V gene encodes CDR1 SGHTA and CDR2 FQGTGA. The CDR3 protein is CASSYTPGASTDTQYF. The DNA for the CDR3 is TGTGCCAGCAGCTACACGCCGGGGGCCAGCACAGATACGCAGTATTTT.

The chain employs TRBV6-5 and TRBJ1-6; weak D call: TRBD1 (5 bases). Germline assignment: CDR1 MNHEY and CDR2 SVGAGI. This CDR3 has 14 residues. The V gene lost 7 bases and the J gene lost 9 bases, with 16 bases spanning the gap. The CDR3 DNA sequence: TGTGCCAGCACCCCCGATAGGAGGGGTTCACCCCTCCACTTT. This encodes CASTPDRRGSPLHF.

This clone is medium-sized within its sample. V gene TRBV5-5 combines with J gene TRBJ1-6; 7 bases match TRBD1. Germline loops: CDR1 SGHKS, CDR2 YYEKEE (reference sequence). The CDR3 runs to 18 residues. V lost 0 bases to trimming and J lost 5 bases; unmatched junction nucleotides: 11. The CDR3 loop reads CASSLEAARGTDNSPLHF. The CDR3 nucleotides are TGTGCCAGCAGCTTGGAGGCAGCCCGCGGGACAGATAATTCACCCCTCCACTTT.

The table lists this clone with a few counts. The chain carries TRBV4-3 and TRBJ2-3; 9 bases fit TRBD1. The V and J ends lost 0 bases and 4 bases, in that order; junction bases with no gene match: 5. Germline values: CDR1 LGHNA, CDR2 YSLEER. The CDR3 is 16 residues long. In nucleotides, the CDR3 is TGCGCCAGCAGCCAAGATCTAGGACAGGGGCCAGATACGCAGTATTTT. This codes for CASSQDLGQGPDTQYF.

V gene TRBV10-1 combines with J gene TRBJ1-1; weak D call: TRBD1 (6 bases). V lost 6 bases, J lost 8 bases, and 19 bases lay in between. The CDR3 contains 14 residues. Germline V gene lookup returns CDR1 WNHNN and CDR2 SYGVQD (reference sequence). Here the CDR3 DNA reads TGCGCCAGCAGCCCGGCCTCGACAGGAGGGGAAGCTTTCTTT. This encodes CASSPASTGGEAFF.

The CDR3 region is CASSLNQRETQYF. DNA for the CDR3: TGTGCCAGCAGCTTAAATCAAAGAGAGACCCAGTACTTC. This sequence joins TRBV11-3 and TRBJ2-5, with D uncertain. The V end was cut by 2 bases, the J end by 4 bases, with 8 bases between. Germline CDR1 SGHNT, CDR2 YENEEA. This CDR3 is built from 13 residues. Based on the CDR3 plus reference TRBV11-3 and TRBJ2-5, the full variable domain is EAGVVQSPRYKIIEKKQPVAFWCNPISGHNTLYWYLQNLGQGPELLIRYENEEAVDDSQLPKDRFSAERLKGVDSTLKIQPAELGDSAVYLCASSLNQRETQYFGPGTRLLVL.

This chain uses TRBV30 with TRBJ2-5; D possibly corresponds to TRBD2 (6 bases). Germline CDR1 is GTSNPN and CDR2 is SVGIG (reference sequence). Trimming pared 3 bases from V and 0 bases from J, leaving 8 bases between. The CDR3 sequence is 13 residues long. CDR3 sequence: CAWSRDYQETQYF. Here the CDR3 DNA reads TGTGCCTGGAGCAGGGACTACCAAGAGACCCAGTACTTC.

With regard to this clone: Other nucleotide sequences in the sample specify the same CDR3. This chain connects TRBV19 to TRBJ1-1; 8 positions match TRBD1. J gave up 4 bases and V 9 bases, and 4 bases lay outside the gene matches. There are 12 residues in the CDR3. Germline lookup yields CDR1 LNHDA and CDR2 SQIVND (reference sequence). The CDR3 protein is CASKDRGTEAFF. The CDR3 DNA is TGTGCCAGCAAAGACAGGGGCACTGAAGCTTTCTTT.

The chain is built from TRBV21-1 and TRBJ1-6. TRBV21-1 is flagged as a pseudogene. This CDR3 is 14 amino acids long. Here the CDR3 DNA reads TGTGCCAGCAGCAAAGCAGTGAGGGACTCACCCCTCCACTTT. Translating gives CASSKAVRDSPLHF.

The V call is TRBV6-5, the J call TRBJ1-2; D might be TRBD1 (5 bases). The CDR3 is 15 amino acids. Germline lookup yields CDR1 MNHEY and CDR2 SVGAGI. V was shortened by 6 bases and J by 8 bases, with 22 bases between the two germline ends. The CDR3 coding sequence is TGTGCCAGCAGCCAACAAGGGGATCTTTCCCTCGGCTACACCTTC. Protein: CASSQQGDLSLGYTF.

The V and J genes are TRBV5-5 and TRBJ1-5; possibly TRBD1 for D (6 bases). The CDR3 length is 14 residues. Trimming left V 1 base short and J 5 bases short, with 10 bases between. From germline, CDR1 is SGHKS and CDR2 YYEKEE (reference sequence). The CDR3 DNA is TGTGCCAGCAGCTTGTTAACAGGGCATCAGCCCCAGCATTTT. Translating gives CASSLLTGHQPQHF.

The V call is TRBV6-5, the J call TRBJ2-3; no reliable D call. Germline V gene lookup returns CDR1 MNHEY and CDR2 SVGAGI. V was cut by 6 bases and J by 4 bases, with 11 bases left in between. The CDR3 sequence is 13 residues long. The CDR3 nucleotides read TGTGCCAGCAGGACCCCGCGTTCAGATACGCAGTATTTT. Residues: CASRTPRSDTQYF.

The chain uses TRBV7-9 and TRBJ1-6; possible D gene TRBD1, 6 bases. The germline V gene encodes CDR1 SEHNR and CDR2 FQNEAQ (reference sequence). Trimming shortened V by 4 bases and J by 7 bases, and 14 bases separated the two germline ends. The CDR3 runs 15 residues. CDR3 residues: CASSSQGGRNSPLHF. Here the CDR3 DNA reads TGTGCCAGCAGCTCACAGGGTGGTAGAAATTCACCCCTCCACTTT.

The chain carries TRBV7-9 and TRBJ1-6, with unresolved D. Trimming took off 1 base at V and 13 bases at J, with 8 bases between the two ends. The CDR3 covers 12 residues. Germline V gene lookup returns CDR1 SEHNR and CDR2 FQNEAQ (reference sequence). The DNA of the CDR3 is TGTGCCAGCAGCTTAGGGGGAGAGCCCCTCCACTTT. Protein: CASSLGGEPLHF.

This clone was observed a handful of times. This chain links TRBV6-5 with TRBJ2-7; D not resolved. Germline assignment: CDR1 MNHEY and CDR2 SVGAGI. There are 16 residues in the CDR3. The ends were cut back, 4 bases at V and 4 bases at J, with 20 bases in the middle. The CDR3 spells CASSSDYPFVGYEQYF. The DNA of the CDR3 is TGTGCCAGCAGTTCGGATTATCCATTTGTAGGTTACGAGCAGTACTTC.

V and J are TRBV2 and TRBJ1-6, with D tentatively TRBD1 (6 bases). The CDR3 is 13 residues long. Germline V lookup: CDR1 SNHLY, CDR2 FYNNEI. Trimming stripped 5 bases from V and 7 bases from J, with 9 bases between. DNA of the CDR3: TGTGCCAGCAGTATTCAGGGGAATTCACCCCTCCACTTT. This translates into CASSIQGNSPLHF. Complete variable domain (other parts from reference TRBV2 and TRBJ1-6): EPEVTQTPSHQVTQMGQEVILRCVPISNHLYFYWYRQILGQKVEFLVSFYNNEISEKSEIFDDQFSVERPDGSNFTLKIRSTKLEDSAMYFCASSIQGNSPLHFGNGTRLTVT.

The rearrangement joins TRBV7-2 to TRBJ2-6, with D perhaps TRBD2 (6 bases). The germline V and J ends were trimmed by 4 bases and 4 bases, with 14 bases remaining between them. CDR3 length: 16 amino acids. In germline, CDR1 is SGHTA, CDR2 FQGNSA. CDR3 nucleotide sequence: TGTGCCAGCAGCTCCCCCCGGGGGTCCGGGGCCAACGTCCTGACTTTC. Translating gives CASSSPRGSGANVLTF.

The rearrangement joins TRBV28 to TRBJ1-1; no definite D call. V was clipped by 7 bases and J by 3 bases, with 12 bases between them. Germline loops: CDR1 MDHEN, CDR2 SYDVKM. The CDR3 covers 13 residues. The DNA for the CDR3 is TGTGCCAGCACTCTAACGGGGTACACTGAAGCTTTCTTT. Its protein is CASTLTGYTEAFF. Supplemented by reference TRBV28 and TRBJ1-1, the full variable domain reads DVKVTQSSRYLVKRTGEKVFLECVQDMDHENMFWYRQDPGLGLRLIYFSYDVKMKEKGDIPEGYSVSREKKERFSLILESASTNQTSMYLCASTLTGYTEAFFGQGTRLTVV.

This clone was detected a few times. The rearrangement uses TRBV27 and TRBJ2-7; D may match TRBD1 or TRBD2 (5 bases each). The germline gives CDR1 MNHEY, CDR2 SMNVEV (reference sequence). Trimming pared 8 bases from V and 4 bases from J, leaving 9 bases between. The CDR3 totals 11 residues. CDR3 nucleotide sequence: TGTGCCAGCGGGACCGGGTACGAGCAGTACTTC. Its translation: CASGTGYEQYF.

The genes are TRBV28 and TRBJ1-5; D is ambiguous. CDR3 length: 15 residues. Per germline, CDR1 MDHEN and CDR2 SYDVKM. Trimming took off 6 bases at V and 5 bases at J, with 17 bases between the two ends. The CDR3 bases are TGTGCCAGCAGCCTAGGGCCCTCATTGGATCAGCCCCAGCATTTT. Protein: CASSLGPSLDQPQHF.

The CDR3 loop reads CASSLTPVYEQYF. CDR3 nucleotide sequence: TGTGCCAGCAGTTTGACGCCGGTCTACGAGCAGTACTTC. The genes are TRBV28 and TRBJ2-7, with D uncertain. Germline-derived CDR1 and CDR2 are MDHEN and SYDVKM. Trimming left V 3 bases short and J 3 bases short, with 9 bases between. The CDR3 consists of 13 residues.

The V call is TRBV4-2, the J call TRBJ2-6; D might be TRBD1 (6 bases). Germline assignment: CDR1 LGHNA and CDR2 YNFKEQ. This CDR3 comprises 17 residues. The V end lost 1 base, the J end lost 2 bases, and 12 bases lay between the germline ends. CDR3 residues: CASSQALRGTGANVLTF. Written as DNA, the CDR3 is TGTGCCAGCAGCCAAGCTCTAAGGGGGACTGGGGCCAACGTCCTGACTTTC.

This clone was seen a handful of times. V and J are TRBV15 and TRBJ1-4; the D is unclear. V lost 1 base to trimming and J lost 4 bases, with 10 bases between them. The CDR3 runs to 15 residues. Germline values: CDR1 LNHNV, CDR2 YYDKDF (reference sequence). The DNA of the CDR3 is TGTGCCACCAGCAGAGGACCACAGCTTAATGAAAAACTGTTTTTT. It is translated as CATSRGPQLNEKLFF. Using reference TRBV15 and TRBJ1-4 for the parts outside the CDR3, the full variable domain is DAMVIQNPRYQVTQFGKPVTLSCSQTLNHNVMYWYQQKSSQAPKLLFHYYDKDFNNEADTPDNFQSRRPNTSFCFLDIRSPGLGDTAMYLCATSRGPQLNEKLFFGSGTQLSVL.

This clone was picked up one time. V usage is TRBV27 and J usage is TRBJ1-3, with a tentative D call TRBD1 (6 bases). From germline, CDR1 is MNHEY and CDR2 SMNVEV (reference sequence). V was shortened by 5 bases and J by 0 bases, with 11 bases between the two germline ends. CDR3 length: 15 amino acids. The CDR3 sequence is CASSVTGNSGNTIYF. The CDR3 DNA sequence: TGTGCCAGCAGTGTGACAGGAAACTCTGGAAACACCATATATTTT.

The rearrangement joins TRBV7-6 to TRBJ2-3, with 8 nucleotides matching TRBD2. J lost 5 bases, V lost 5 bases, and 15 bases had no gene match. There are 17 residues in the CDR3. Germline V lookup: CDR1 SGHVS, CDR2 FNYEAQ. CDR3 in amino acids: CASSPGFGGGFKDTQYF. The CDR3 nucleotides are TGTGCCAGCAGCCCAGGTTTTGGCGGGGGGTTTAAAGATACGCAGTATTTT.

The chain uses TRBV28 and TRBJ1-1, with D unresolved. Germline CDR1 and CDR2: MDHEN and SYDVKM. The CDR3 spans 12 residues. V lost 10 bases and J 0 bases, leaving 9 bases between the germline ends. CDR3: CATCELNTEAFF. The CDR3 coding sequence is TGTGCCACCTGCGAGCTGAACACTGAAGCTTTCTTT.

This clone was seen just once. In nucleotides, the CDR3 is TGTGCCAGCAGCCAAGGTCCCATTCCAACTAATGAAAAACTGTTTTTT. Translating gives CASSQGPIPTNEKLFF. The chain carries TRBV4-2 and TRBJ1-4, with D unresolved. Germline V gene lookup returns CDR1 LGHNA and CDR2 YNFKEQ. The CDR3 is made up of 16 amino acids. The V end lost 1 base, the J end lost 0 bases, and 9 bases lay between the germline ends.

The rearrangement links TRBV4-3 to TRBJ2-7; perhaps TRBD1 as D (5 bases). The CDR3 contains 14 residues. Trimming removed 1 base from V and 3 bases from J, with 10 bases in between. Germline V lookup: CDR1 LGHNA, CDR2 YSLEER. The CDR3 reads CASSQAAGHYEQYF. In DNA, the CDR3 is TGCGCCAGCAGCCAAGCTGCAGGGCACTACGAGCAGTACTTC.

This clone is labeled medium-sized (0.01 to 0.1%). V usage is TRBV9 and J usage is TRBJ2-7; the D gene could be TRBD1 or TRBD2 (5 bases each). The V end lost 4 bases, the J end lost 6 bases, and 17 bases lay between the germline ends. The V gene's germline CDR1 is SGDLS and CDR2 YYNGEE. The CDR3 loop spans 14 amino acids. For the CDR3, the DNA is TGTGCCAGCAGCCCCCCGGGGCGATCTGCCGAGCAGTACTTC. It codes for CASSPPGRSAEQYF. Full variable domain (outside the CDR3, taken from reference TRBV9 and TRBJ2-7): DSGVTQTPKHLITATGQRVTLRCSPRSGDLSVYWYQQSLDQGLQFLIQYYNGEERAKGNILERFSAQQFPDLHSELNLSSLELGDSALYFCASSPPGRSAEQYFGPGTRLTVT.